The subject of this entry is one TCR beta chain. This entry belongs to a study of blood T cell repertoires in COVID-19. Study-wide context: The samples span acute and convalescent COVID-19 from the United States, Italy and Spain. PBMCs, B-cell-depleted T cells, or T cells were the source of the cDNA or gDNA that made up the material.

CDR3 size: 15 residues. Per germline, CDR1 SGDLS and CDR2 YYNGEE. V shed 0 bases and J shed 7 bases, with 11 bases lying between them. Profiled with immunoSEQ multiplex PCR; TCRdb holds only in-frame clones, not every one. The table has 68,000 or so clones, over 80% seen once. This clonotype originated in a human donor in a cohort sampled during active COVID-19. The rearrangement links TRBV9 to TRBJ1-6; D is undetermined. Sequencing was performed on peripheral blood. CDR3 loop: CASSVVGGSNSPLHF. In nucleotides, the CDR3 is TGTGCCAGCAGCGTAGTAGGAGGGAGCAATTCACCCCTCCACTTT.